This record looks at one T cell receptor beta chain sequence and its context. Trimming cost V 5 bases and J 1 base, with 9 bases left between them. The germline V gene encodes CDR1 SGHRS and CDR2 YFSETQ. This CDR3 has 13 amino acids. The sample comes from a study of T cell changes during pregnancy in multiple sclerosis. Profiling relied on immunoSEQ multiplex PCR, and the TCRdb table lists in-frame clones only, not all of them. The sample holds roughly 110,000 clones, less than 95% seen once. The source was peripheral blood, collected in the third trimester of pregnancy. The TCR originated in a female donor in good health, enrolled as a control in a pregnancy study. The chain couples TRBV5-1 to TRBJ1-1, with TRBD1 as a possible D gene (6 bases). The CDR3 here is CASRSGQNTEAFF. DNA of the CDR3: TGCGCCAGCAGATCGGGACAGAACACTGAAGCTTTCTTT.